This entry lists 10 T cell receptor beta chains sequenced from one sample in a study of T-cell reconstitution after alpha-beta-depleted transplantation in children. Unique molecular identifiers tagged the TCRbeta library. TCRdb re-analysed the PCR reads in MiXCR, keeping a single row per CDR3 protein. The sample holds hundreds of thousands of distinct CDR3 sequences, over 15% seen once. The sample was PBMCs from the stem cell graft donor, taken from the stem cell graft. These receptors were obtained from a human donor who donated a stem cell graft to a child with acute myeloid leukemia.

This clonotype was observed many times. This chain connects TRBV29-1 to TRBJ2-1; tentatively, D is TRBD2 (6 bases). The CDR3 loop spans 14 amino acids. The germline V gene has CDR1 SQVTM and CDR2 ANQGSEA. The V gene lost 0 bases and the J gene lost 6 bases, with 12 bases spanning the gap. The CDR3 coding sequence is TGCAGCGTTGAAGACCCGGGACTTTCCAATGAGCAGTTCTTC. Its protein product is CSVEDPGLSNEQFF.

The CDR3 coding sequence is TGTGCCAGCAGCCAAAACATGGGGCTGGGGGAGCAGTTCTTC. This encodes CASSQNMGLGEQFF. The chain is built from TRBV14 and TRBJ2-1, with D perhaps TRBD1 (5 bases). CDR3 length equals 14 residues. Trimming removed 2 bases at V and 10 bases at J, with 15 bases between. Germline assignment: CDR1 SGHDN and CDR2 FVKESK.

This CDR3 reads CASSADGLGPPFNYGYTF. Here the CDR3 DNA reads TGTGCCAGCAGCGCGGATGGATTGGGGCCGCCGTTTAACTATGGCTACACCTTC. V gene TRBV9 combines with J gene TRBJ1-2; possible D gene TRBD1, 5 bases. The CDR3 extends over 18 amino acids. CDR1 is SGDLS, CDR2 YYNGEE, per germline. Trimming cost V 3 bases and J 1 base, with 22 bases left between them.

This clonotype was seen many times. The chain has TRBV20-1 and TRBJ1-3; D is uncertain. The germline V gene has CDR1 DFQATT and CDR2 SNEGSKA (reference sequence). CDR3 length: 13 residues. V was clipped by 3 bases and J by 0 bases, with 6 bases between them. The CDR3 protein is CSARDPSGNTIYF. The DNA of the CDR3 is TGCAGTGCTAGGGATCCCTCTGGAAACACCATATATTTT.

A few counts support this clonotype. The genes are TRBV20-1 and TRBJ1-5; D call uncertain. This CDR3 has 14 residues. The ends were cut back, 0 bases at V and 4 bases at J, with 10 bases in the middle. The germline gives CDR1 DFQATT, CDR2 SNEGSKA (reference sequence). The chain's CDR3 is CSAREGMGNQPQHF. CDR3 DNA: TGCAGTGCTAGAGAGGGAATGGGGAATCAGCCCCAGCATTTT.

The chain uses TRBV13 and TRBJ2-7; D might be TRBD2 (5 bases). V was cut by 4 bases and J by 5 bases, with 9 bases left in between. Germline assignment: CDR1 PRHDT and CDR2 FYEKMQ (reference sequence). This CDR3 is 12 amino acids long. CDR3: CASSSRRNEQYF. CDR3 bases: TGTGCCAGCAGCTCTCGGAGGAACGAGCAGTACTTC.

In this sample, this clonotype turned up a few times. This chain uses TRBV18 with TRBJ2-3; 8 nucleotides align to TRBD2. The CDR3 has 13 amino acids. CDR1 is KGHSH and CDR2 is LQKENI in the germline V gene. With 5 bases clipped from V and 7 bases from J, the junction kept 5 bases outside the gene matches. CDR3 sequence (DNA): TGTGCCAGCTCAGAAGGCGGGGGGAATACGCAGTATTTT. Translated: CASSEGGGNTQYF. Filled out from reference TRBV18 and TRBJ2-3, the complete variable domain reads NAGVMQNPRHLVRRRGQEARLRCSPMKGHSHVYWYRQLPEEGLKFMVYLQKENIIDESGMPKERFSAEFPKEGPSILRIQQVVRGDSAAYFCASSEGGGNTQYFGPGTRLTVL.

This clonotype was detected ten times or more. The V call is TRBV5-1, the J call TRBJ1-1; D is unresolved. The CDR3 has 14 residues. The V end was cut by 4 bases, the J end by 0 bases, with 10 bases between. Germline CDR1 and CDR2: SGHRS and YFSETQ. In DNA form, the CDR3 reads TGCGCCAGCAGCCCATGGACGATGAACACTGAAGCTTTCTTT. Translated: CASSPWTMNTEAFF.

The sample holds a few counts of this clonotype. V gene TRBV20-1 combines with J gene TRBJ1-2; D may be TRBD1 (6 bases). This CDR3 contains 15 residues. Germline V gene lookup returns CDR1 DFQATT and CDR2 SNEGSKA (reference sequence). The V gene lost 3 bases and the J gene lost 6 bases, with 20 bases spanning the gap. The CDR3 region is CSARDQGRGSNGYTF. For the CDR3, the DNA is TGCAGTGCTAGGGATCAAGGCAGGGGAAGCAATGGCTACACCTTC.

This clonotype was seen many times. This chain links TRBV20-1 with TRBJ1-1; D remains unclear. Germline CDR1 is DFQATT and CDR2 is SNEGSKA (reference sequence). V was shortened by 5 bases and J by 8 bases, with 15 bases between the two germline ends. The CDR3 has 12 residues. CDR3 protein: CSAAWEGREAFF. The CDR3 nucleotides read TGCAGTGCTGCCTGGGAAGGTCGAGAAGCTTTCTTT.